The 27 T cell receptor beta chains reported below all come from one sample, sequenced in a study of cytomegalovirus exposure and HLA in healthy donors. The PCR contained 60 Vbeta and 13 Jbeta primers. Produced via immunoSEQ multiplex PCR; TCRdb's table is partial and in-frame only. The sample comprises some 150,000 clones, 75% to 85% of which are singletons, and less than 15% rests with the top ten. The specimen sequenced was PBMCs. These receptors all stem from a woman aged 45-60 years in good health and CMV-seronegative.

The chain employs TRBV7-3 and TRBJ2-5; D call uncertain. The germline gives CDR1 SGHTA, CDR2 FQGTGA. V lost 5 bases and J lost 1, with 8 bases in between. The CDR3 length is 13 residues. DNA for the CDR3: TGTGCCAGCAGCGGCCCGGGCCAAGAGACCCAGTACTTC. Amino acids: CASSGPGQETQYF.

The chain is built from TRBV19 and TRBJ1-6; maybe TRBD1 (5 bases). From germline, CDR1 is LNHDA and CDR2 SQIVND (reference sequence). The CDR3 is made up of 15 amino acids. V was cut by 5 bases and J by 10 bases, with 18 bases left in between. The CDR3 sequence: CASSAQQVPGSPLHF. The CDR3 DNA follows: TGTGCCAGTAGTGCCCAACAGGTTCCCGGGTCACCCCTCCACTTT.

The chain has TRBV12-5 and TRBJ2-7, with a possible D match to TRBD1 (6 bases). The CDR3 runs to 14 residues. Per the germline V gene, CDR1 is LGHNT and CDR2 is FRNRAP. The V gene lost 1 base and the J gene lost 1 base, with 8 bases spanning the gap. Written as DNA, the CDR3 is TGTGCTAGTGGTTTGGACAGGGTTTCCTACGAGCAGTACTTC. The encoded protein is CASGLDRVSYEQYF.

This chain's CDR3 is CASSRGGGGENIQYF. The CDR3 nucleotides read TGTGCCAGTAGTCGCGGGGGGGGAGGAGAAAACATTCAGTACTTC. This chain uses TRBV19 with TRBJ2-4, with TRBD2 matching 9 bases. Germline loops: CDR1 LNHDA, CDR2 SQIVND (reference sequence). The V gene end was trimmed by 5 bases and the J gene end by 5 bases; junction bases not matched to a gene: 7. The CDR3 has 15 amino acids.

The sample holds a few counts of this clone. The genes are TRBV29-1 and TRBJ2-3; 16 bases line up with TRBD2. This CDR3 region has 20 residues. Germline V gene sequence: CDR1 SQVTM, CDR2 ANQGSEA. The J segment lost 0 bases and the V segment lost 0 bases, leaving 9 bases of the junction unmatched. The CDR3 here is CSVEDLGLAGGPSSTDTQYF. CDR3 nucleotide sequence: TGCAGCGTTGAAGATTTGGGACTAGCGGGGGGGCCTTCTAGCACAGATACGCAGTATTTT.

The gene calls are TRBV9 and TRBJ2-7, with D perhaps TRBD2 (6 bases). From germline, CDR1 is SGDLS and CDR2 YYNGEE. CDR3 length equals 12 residues. Deletions cut 3 bases from V and 6 bases from J, with 10 bases between. CDR3 sequence reads: CASSAGGLEQYF. CDR3 DNA sequence: TGTGCCAGCAGCGCCGGAGGGCTCGAGCAGTACTTC.

About this clone: Other nucleotide sequences in the sample specify the same CDR3. The chain uses TRBV11-3 and TRBJ2-7; 10 bases map to TRBD2. Trimming at V came to 9 bases and at J to 2 bases, leaving 7 bases not matched to a gene. Germline-derived CDR1 and CDR2 are SGHNT and YENEEA. This CDR3 is 14 amino acids long. The CDR3 sequence: CASSHSGGTYEQYF. The CDR3 DNA is TGTGCCAGTAGCCATAGCGGGGGGACCTACGAGCAGTACTTC.

This clone was found once. The chain employs TRBV29-1 and TRBJ2-3; the match to TRBD2 covers 9 bases. CDR1 is SQVTM and CDR2 is ANQGSEA in the germline V gene. V lost 6 bases to trimming and J lost 6 bases; unmatched junction nucleotides: 16. There are 16 residues in the CDR3. The CDR3 DNA is TGCAGCGTAAGGGGGCTAGCGGGATCCTTCTCTGATACGCAGTATTTT. Translating it yields CSVRGLAGSFSDTQYF.

This clone was counted ten times or more. The chain uses TRBV2 and TRBJ1-1; D is undetermined. V was cut by 7 bases and J by 7 bases, with 19 bases left in between. This CDR3 comprises 14 residues. Per the germline V gene, CDR1 is SNHLY and CDR2 is FYNNEI. The CDR3 spells CASMPVRVQREAFF. The CDR3 DNA reads as TGTGCCAGCATGCCAGTGAGGGTCCAGCGTGAAGCTTTCTTT.

The gene calls are TRBV5-1 and TRBJ2-2, with D perhaps matching TRBD2 (6 bases). The germline V gene has CDR1 SGHRS and CDR2 YFSETQ. The CDR3 covers 16 residues. The ends were cut back, 0 bases at V and 2 bases at J, with 11 bases in the middle. The CDR3 loop is CASSLVGGDNTGELFF. The CDR3, as DNA: TGCGCCAGCAGCTTGGTCGGAGGGGATAACACCGGGGAGCTGTTTTTT.

The genes are TRBV5-4 and TRBJ2-5; 7 nucleotides match TRBD2. Germline V gives CDR1 SGHNT, CDR2 YYREEE (reference sequence). This CDR3 spans 18 amino acids. V lost 3 bases to trimming and J lost 4 bases; unmatched junction nucleotides: 18. CDR3: CASSYRTSSGGSLETQYF. The CDR3 DNA sequence: TGTGCCAGCAGCTACCGGACTAGTTCGGGTGGATCGCTAGAGACCCAGTACTTC. The entire variable domain, with the rest obtained from reference TRBV5-4 and TRBJ2-5, is as follows: ETGVTQSPTHLIKTRGQQVTLRCSSQSGHNTVSWYQQALGQGPQFIFQYYREEENGRGNFPPRFSGLQFPNYSSELNVNALELDDSALYLCASSYRTSSGGSLETQYFGPGTRLLVL.

J is TRBJ2-7 and V is TRBV27, with a possible D match to TRBD2 (5 bases). V shed 4 bases and J shed 2 bases, with 12 bases lying between them. Germline V gene lookup returns CDR1 MNHEY and CDR2 SMNVEV (reference sequence). This CDR3 is 14 amino acids long. CDR3 coding DNA: TGTGCCAGCAGTTCCCCGAAGCGGACCTACGAGCAGTACTTC. Translation gives CASSSPKRTYEQYF.

The rearrangement links TRBV9 to TRBJ1-6, with 9 bases matching TRBD1. In germline, CDR1 is SGDLS, CDR2 YYNGEE. This CDR3 comprises 15 residues. The J segment lost 5 bases and the V segment lost 0 bases, leaving 0 bases of the junction unmatched. The CDR3 spells CASSVGQGDNSPLHF. The CDR3 bases are TGTGCCAGCAGCGTAGGACAGGGGGATAATTCACCCCTCCACTTT.

The chain is built from TRBV19 and TRBJ2-5; no clear D gene. CDR1 is LNHDA, CDR2 SQIVND, per germline (reference sequence). With 6 bases removed from V and 8 bases from J, the gap between germline ends came to 19 bases. The CDR3 contains 14 residues. This CDR3 reads CASSSITAGLTQYF. Here the CDR3 DNA reads TGTGCCAGTAGCTCAATAACCGCCGGTCTCACCCAGTACTTC.

The rearrangement links TRBV10-3 to TRBJ2-2; 9 bases are a match to TRBD2. J gave up 6 bases and V 6 bases, and 14 bases lay outside the gene matches. This CDR3 is 17 amino acids long. Germline CDR1 reads ENHRY; CDR2 reads SYGVKD. In DNA form, the CDR3 reads TGTGCCATCAGCGCCCTTCCTAGCGGGATCGGCCCCGGGGAGCTGTTTTTT. Amino acid sequence: CAISALPSGIGPGELFF.

The rearrangement joins TRBV2 to TRBJ1-6; D is possibly TRBD1 (5 bases). From germline, CDR1 is SNHLY and CDR2 FYNNEI. Trimming removed 5 bases at V and 0 bases at J, with 8 bases between. The CDR3 loop spans 15 amino acids. The chain's CDR3 is CASSYRSSYNSPLHF. The DNA of the CDR3 is TGTGCCAGCAGTTACAGGAGCTCCTATAATTCACCCCTCCACTTT.

The rearrangement links TRBV15 to TRBJ2-3, with TRBD1 matching over 11 bases. Germline lookup yields CDR1 LNHNV and CDR2 YYDKDF (reference sequence). V trimming: 0 bases; J trimming: 2 bases; junction bases outside the gene matches: 4. The CDR3 is 17 amino acids. CDR3 coding DNA: TGTGCCACCAGCAGAGACCGGACAGGGGGCCTCACAGATACGCAGTATTTT. Translation gives CATSRDRTGGLTDTQYF. Drawing the rest from reference TRBV15 and TRBJ2-3, the complete variable domain is DAMVIQNPRYQVTQFGKPVTLSCSQTLNHNVMYWYQQKSSQAPKLLFHYYDKDFNNEADTPDNFQSRRPNTSFCFLDIRSPGLGDTAMYLCATSRDRTGGLTDTQYFGPGTRLTVL.

V and J are TRBV5-1 and TRBJ1-1; tentative D call: TRBD1 (5 bases). Per the germline V gene, CDR1 is SGHRS and CDR2 is YFSETQ. With 4 bases removed from V and 4 bases from J, the gap between germline ends came to 17 bases. The CDR3 consists of 15 residues. The CDR3 sequence: CASSPGMGGVTEAFF. CDR3 coding DNA: TGCGCCAGCAGCCCGGGCATGGGAGGGGTCACTGAAGCTTTCTTT. Looking up the rest from reference TRBV5-1 and TRBJ1-1 gives the full variable domain: KAGVTQTPRYLIKTRGQQVTLSCSPISGHRSVSWYQQTPGQGLQFLFEYFSETQRNKGNFPGRFSGRQFSNSRSEMNVSTLELGDSALYLCASSPGMGGVTEAFFGQGTRLTVV.

V is TRBV15 and J is TRBJ1-2, with TRBD1 as a possible D gene (6 bases). CDR3 length equals 15 residues. Trimming cost V 3 bases and J 2 bases, with 13 bases left between them. Germline V gene data show CDR1 as LNHNV and CDR2 as YYDKDF (reference sequence). CDR3 amino acids: CATSSRTTGNYGYTF. DNA of the CDR3: TGTGCCACCAGCAGCCGGACAACAGGGAACTATGGCTACACCTTC.

V usage is TRBV4-3 and J usage is TRBJ1-5; D perhaps matches TRBD1 (5 bases). The germline V and J ends were trimmed by 1 base and 4 bases, with 8 bases remaining between them. Looked up from germline, CDR1 is LGHNA and CDR2 is YSLEER. The CDR3 has 14 residues. The CDR3 region is CASSQVGGNQPQHF. DNA for the CDR3: TGCGCCAGCAGCCAAGTTGGGGGGAATCAGCCCCAGCATTTT.

J is TRBJ2-3 and V is TRBV27, with D tentatively TRBD1 (6 bases). The V end lost 4 bases, the J end lost 4 bases, and 12 bases lay between the germline ends. The germline gives CDR1 MNHEY, CDR2 SMNVEV (reference sequence). The CDR3 covers 14 residues. The CDR3 coding sequence is TGTGCCAGCAGTTGGAACAGGGTGGCAGATACGCAGTATTTT. It encodes CASSWNRVADTQYF.

The chain carries TRBV5-1 and TRBJ2-3, with 11 positions matching TRBD2. This CDR3 has 14 residues. CDR1 is SGHRS, CDR2 YFSETQ, per germline. Trimming at V came to 5 bases and at J to 2 bases, leaving 1 base not matched to a gene. The chain's CDR3 is CASRTSGDTDTQYF. The CDR3 DNA follows: TGCGCCAGCAGGACTAGCGGGGACACAGATACGCAGTATTTT.

This chain connects TRBV5-1 to TRBJ1-4; maybe TRBD1 (5 bases). The germline gives CDR1 SGHRS, CDR2 YFSETQ. The CDR3 covers 14 residues. Trimming cost V 2 bases and J 5 bases, with 10 bases left between them. The CDR3 nucleotides read TGCGCCAGCAGCTTCGACAGTCCAAATGAAAAACTGTTTTTT. This sequence encodes CASSFDSPNEKLFF.

This sequence joins TRBV7-9 and TRBJ1-2, with 7 bases matching TRBD1. The CDR3 has 13 amino acids. Looked up from germline, CDR1 is SEHNR and CDR2 is FQNEAQ (reference sequence). V trimming: 3 bases; J trimming: 8 bases; junction bases outside the gene matches: 6. CDR3 residues: CASSFPGTDGYTF. The DNA for the CDR3 is TGTGCCAGCAGCTTCCCCGGGACAGACGGCTACACCTTC.

The chain couples TRBV5-6 to TRBJ2-7, with D possibly being TRBD1 (5 bases). The germline V and J ends were trimmed by 1 base and 2 bases, with 7 bases remaining between them. Per germline, CDR1 SGHDT and CDR2 YYEEEE. This CDR3 contains 13 residues. Written as DNA, the CDR3 is TGTGCCAGCAGCTTGACAGGAACCTACGAGCAGTACTTC. Translation: CASSLTGTYEQYF.

This chain uses TRBV19 with TRBJ1-5; no firm D call. Trimming left V 3 bases short and J 3 bases short, with 12 bases between. Germline loops: CDR1 LNHDA, CDR2 SQIVND (reference sequence). CDR3 length: 15 amino acids. For the CDR3, the DNA is TGTGCCAGTAGTATTTATGGAGGAAACAATCAGCCCCAGCATTTT. It yields the protein CASSIYGGNNQPQHF. Full variable domain (missing parts from reference TRBV19 and TRBJ1-5): DGGITQSPKYLFRKEGQNVTLSCEQNLNHDAMYWYRQDPGQGLRLIYYSQIVNDFQKGDIAEGYSVSREKKESFPLTVTSAQKNPTAFYLCASSIYGGNNQPQHFGDGTRLSIL.

This chain uses TRBV6-5 with TRBJ1-3; 8 bases agree with TRBD1. The V and J ends lost 4 bases and 4 bases, in that order; junction bases with no gene match: 9. Germline CDR1 reads MNHEY; CDR2 reads SVGAGI. The CDR3 contains 16 residues. CDR3 amino acids: CASSSLGQGRGNTIYF. In DNA, the CDR3 is TGTGCCAGCAGTTCCCTCGGACAGGGAAGAGGAAACACCATATATTTT.